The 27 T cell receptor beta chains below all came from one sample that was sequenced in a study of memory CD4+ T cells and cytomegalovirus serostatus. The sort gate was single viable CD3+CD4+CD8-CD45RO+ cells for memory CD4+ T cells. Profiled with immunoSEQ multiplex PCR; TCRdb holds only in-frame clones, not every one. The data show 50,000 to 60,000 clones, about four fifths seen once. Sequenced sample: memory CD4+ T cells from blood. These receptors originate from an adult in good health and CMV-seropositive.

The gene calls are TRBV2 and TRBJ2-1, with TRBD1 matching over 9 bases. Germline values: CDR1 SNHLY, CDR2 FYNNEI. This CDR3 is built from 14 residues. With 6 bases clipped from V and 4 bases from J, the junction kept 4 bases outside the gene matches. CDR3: CASRRDRDYNEQFF. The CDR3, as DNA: TGTGCCAGCAGACGGGACAGGGATTACAATGAGCAGTTCTTC. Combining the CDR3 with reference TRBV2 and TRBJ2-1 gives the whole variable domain EPEVTQTPSHQVTQMGQEVILRCVPISNHLYFYWYRQILGQKVEFLVSFYNNEISEKSEIFDDQFSVERPDGSNFTLKIRSTKLEDSAMYFCASRRDRDYNEQFFGPGTRLTVL.

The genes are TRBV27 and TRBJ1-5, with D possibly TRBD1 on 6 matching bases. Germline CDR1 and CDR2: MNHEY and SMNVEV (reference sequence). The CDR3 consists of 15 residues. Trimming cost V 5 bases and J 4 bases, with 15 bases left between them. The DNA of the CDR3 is TGTGCCAGCAGTCTAGGGGGAAACAATAATCAGCCCCAGCATTTT. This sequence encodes CASSLGGNNNQPQHF.

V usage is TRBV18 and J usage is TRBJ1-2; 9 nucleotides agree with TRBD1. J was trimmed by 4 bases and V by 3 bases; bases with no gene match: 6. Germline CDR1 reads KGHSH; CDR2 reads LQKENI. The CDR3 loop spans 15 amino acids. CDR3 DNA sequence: TGTGCCAGCTCACCTGGACAGGGGATGGCCTATGGCTACACCTTC. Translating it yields CASSPGQGMAYGYTF.

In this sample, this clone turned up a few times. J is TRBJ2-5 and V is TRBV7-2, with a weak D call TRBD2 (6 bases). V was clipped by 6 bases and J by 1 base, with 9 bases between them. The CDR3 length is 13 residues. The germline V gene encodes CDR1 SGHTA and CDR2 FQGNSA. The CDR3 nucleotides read TGTGCCAGCAGTCGGGGGTTCCAAGAGACCCAGTACTTC. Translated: CASSRGFQETQYF.

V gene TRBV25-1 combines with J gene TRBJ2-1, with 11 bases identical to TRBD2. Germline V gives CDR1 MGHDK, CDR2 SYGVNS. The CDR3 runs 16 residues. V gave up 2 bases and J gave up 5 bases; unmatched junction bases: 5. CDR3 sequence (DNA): TGTGCCAGCAGTGAACCTGGACTAGCGGGCAACAATGAGCAGTTCTTC. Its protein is CASSEPGLAGNNEQFF. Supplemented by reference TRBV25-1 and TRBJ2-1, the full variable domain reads EADIYQTPRYLVIGTGKKITLECSQTMGHDKMYWYQQDPGMELHLIHYSYGVNSTEKGDLSSESTVSRIRTEHFPLTLESARPSHTSQYLCASSEPGLAGNNEQFFGPGTRLTVL.

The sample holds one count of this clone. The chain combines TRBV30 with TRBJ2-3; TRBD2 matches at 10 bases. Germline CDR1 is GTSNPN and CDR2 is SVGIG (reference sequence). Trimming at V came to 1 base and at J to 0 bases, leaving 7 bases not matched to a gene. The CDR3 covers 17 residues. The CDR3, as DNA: TGTGCCTGGAGTGCCCCCGGACTAGCGGCCAGCACAGATACGCAGTATTTT. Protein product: CAWSAPGLAASTDTQYF.

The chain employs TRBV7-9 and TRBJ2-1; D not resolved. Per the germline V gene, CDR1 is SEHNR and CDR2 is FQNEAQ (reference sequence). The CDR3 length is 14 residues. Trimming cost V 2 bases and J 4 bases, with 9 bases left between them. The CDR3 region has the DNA TGTGCCAGCAGCTTAATAGGGAAATACAATGAGCAGTTCTTC. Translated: CASSLIGKYNEQFF.

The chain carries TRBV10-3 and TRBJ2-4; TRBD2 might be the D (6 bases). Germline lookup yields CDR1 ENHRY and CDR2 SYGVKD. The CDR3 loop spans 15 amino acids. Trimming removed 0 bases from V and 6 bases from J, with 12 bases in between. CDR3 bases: TGTGCCATCAGTGAGTCGGGAGGCAGCGGAAACATTCAGTACTTC. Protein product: CAISESGGSGNIQYF.

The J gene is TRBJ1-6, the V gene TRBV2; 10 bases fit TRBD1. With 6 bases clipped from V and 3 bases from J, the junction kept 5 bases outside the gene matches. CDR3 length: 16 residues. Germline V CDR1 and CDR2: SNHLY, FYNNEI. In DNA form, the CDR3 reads TGTGCCAGCAGGGTGGGGACAGGGGACTATAATTCACCCCTCCACTTT. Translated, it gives CASRVGTGDYNSPLHF.

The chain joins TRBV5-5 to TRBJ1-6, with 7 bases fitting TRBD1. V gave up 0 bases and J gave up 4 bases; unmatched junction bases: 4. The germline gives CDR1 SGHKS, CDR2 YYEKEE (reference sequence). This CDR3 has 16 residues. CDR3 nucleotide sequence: TGTGCCAGCAGCTTGGGGGACAGTGTATATAATTCACCCCTCCACTTT. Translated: CASSLGDSVYNSPLHF. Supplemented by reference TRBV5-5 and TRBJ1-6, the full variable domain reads DAGVTQSPTHLIKTRGQQVTLRCSPISGHKSVSWYQQVLGQGPQFIFQYYEKEERGRGNFPDRFSARQFPNYSSELNVNALLLGDSALYLCASSLGDSVYNSPLHFGNGTRLTVT.

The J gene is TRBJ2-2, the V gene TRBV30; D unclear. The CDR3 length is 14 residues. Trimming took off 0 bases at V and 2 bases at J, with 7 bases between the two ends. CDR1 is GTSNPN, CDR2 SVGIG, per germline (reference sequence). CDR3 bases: TGTGCCTGGAGTGTACTGCTAAACACCGGGGAGCTGTTTTTT. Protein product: CAWSVLLNTGELFF.

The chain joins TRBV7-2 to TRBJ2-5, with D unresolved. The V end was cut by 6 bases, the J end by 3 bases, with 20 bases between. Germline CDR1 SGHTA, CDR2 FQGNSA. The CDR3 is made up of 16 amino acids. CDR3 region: CASREYGRLPEETQYF. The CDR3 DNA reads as TGTGCCAGCAGAGAGTACGGCAGGCTACCTGAAGAGACCCAGTACTTC.

The CDR3 DNA reads TGTGCCAGTAGTATCCTTGCCGGCCTCTCTGGAAACACCATATATTTT. It codes for CASSILAGLSGNTIYF. This sequence joins TRBV19 and TRBJ1-3, with unresolved D. The CDR3 covers 16 residues. The V and J ends lost 3 bases and 0 bases respectively, with 12 bases between them. Germline lookup yields CDR1 LNHDA and CDR2 SQIVND (reference sequence). The complete variable domain, with remaining parts taken from reference TRBV19 and TRBJ1-3, reads DGGITQSPKYLFRKEGQNVTLSCEQNLNHDAMYWYRQDPGQGLRLIYYSQIVNDFQKGDIAEGYSVSREKKESFPLTVTSAQKNPTAFYLCASSILAGLSGNTIYFGEGSWLTVV.

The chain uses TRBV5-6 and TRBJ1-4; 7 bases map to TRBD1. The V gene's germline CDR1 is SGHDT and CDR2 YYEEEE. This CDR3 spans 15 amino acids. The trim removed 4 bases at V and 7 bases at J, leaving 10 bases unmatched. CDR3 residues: CASSPGGGLSEKLFF. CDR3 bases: TGTGCCAGCAGCCCAGGGGGAGGATTGAGTGAAAAACTGTTTTTT.

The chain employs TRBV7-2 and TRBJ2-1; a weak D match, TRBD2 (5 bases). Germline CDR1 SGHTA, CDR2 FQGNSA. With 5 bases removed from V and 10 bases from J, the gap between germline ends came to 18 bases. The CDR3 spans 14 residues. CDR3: CASSGEGASLEQFF. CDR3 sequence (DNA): TGTGCCAGCAGCGGAGAGGGCGCTAGCTTAGAGCAGTTCTTC.

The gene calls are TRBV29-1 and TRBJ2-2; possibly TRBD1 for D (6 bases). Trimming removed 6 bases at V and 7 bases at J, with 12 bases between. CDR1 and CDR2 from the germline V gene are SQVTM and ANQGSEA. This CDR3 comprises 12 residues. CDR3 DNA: TGCAGCGTCGTCCAGGGGTACGGGGAGCTGTTTTTT. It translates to CSVVQGYGELFF.

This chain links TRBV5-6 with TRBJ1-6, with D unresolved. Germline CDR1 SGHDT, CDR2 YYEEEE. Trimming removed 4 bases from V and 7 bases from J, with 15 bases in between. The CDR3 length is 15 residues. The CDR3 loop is CASSPLKEPNSPLHF. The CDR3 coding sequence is TGTGCCAGCAGCCCCTTGAAAGAGCCGAATTCACCCCTCCACTTT.

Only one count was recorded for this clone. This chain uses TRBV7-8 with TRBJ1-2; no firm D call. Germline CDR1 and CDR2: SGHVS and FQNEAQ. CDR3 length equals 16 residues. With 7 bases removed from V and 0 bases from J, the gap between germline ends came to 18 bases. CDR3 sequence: CASTRPLDVTNYGYTF. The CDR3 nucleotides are TGTGCCAGCACCCGGCCCCTGGACGTTACTAACTATGGCTACACCTTC.

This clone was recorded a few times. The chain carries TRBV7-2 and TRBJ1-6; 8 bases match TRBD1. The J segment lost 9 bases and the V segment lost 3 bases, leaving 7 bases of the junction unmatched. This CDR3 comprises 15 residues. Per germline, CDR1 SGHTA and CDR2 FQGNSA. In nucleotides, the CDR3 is TGTGCCAGCAGCTTGGATGGACAGGGAATTTCACCCCTCCACTTT. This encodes CASSLDGQGISPLHF.

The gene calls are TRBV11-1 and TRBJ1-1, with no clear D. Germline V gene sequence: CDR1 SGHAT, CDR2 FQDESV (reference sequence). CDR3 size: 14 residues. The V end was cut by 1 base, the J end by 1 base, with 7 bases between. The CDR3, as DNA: TGTGCCAGCAGCTTAGGGGCAGGGAACACTGAAGCTTTCTTT. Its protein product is CASSLGAGNTEAFF. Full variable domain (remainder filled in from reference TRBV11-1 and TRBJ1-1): EAEVAQSPRYKITEKSQAVAFWCDPISGHATLYWYRQILGQGPELLVQFQDESVVDDSQLPKDRFSAERLKGVDSTLKIQPAELGDSAMYLCASSLGAGNTEAFFGQGTRLTVV.

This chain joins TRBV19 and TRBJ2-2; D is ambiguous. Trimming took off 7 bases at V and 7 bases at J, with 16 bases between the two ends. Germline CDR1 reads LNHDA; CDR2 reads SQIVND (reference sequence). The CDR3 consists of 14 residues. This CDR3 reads CASTPRAVGGELFF. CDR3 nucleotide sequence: TGTGCCAGTACCCCCCGGGCTGTGGGCGGGGAGCTGTTTTTT.

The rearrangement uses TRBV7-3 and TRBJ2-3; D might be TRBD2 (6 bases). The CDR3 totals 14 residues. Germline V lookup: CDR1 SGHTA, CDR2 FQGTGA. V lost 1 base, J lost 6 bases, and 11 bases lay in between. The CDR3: CASSLKGGRDTQYF. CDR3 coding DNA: TGTGCCAGCAGCTTAAAAGGAGGGAGGGATACGCAGTATTTT.

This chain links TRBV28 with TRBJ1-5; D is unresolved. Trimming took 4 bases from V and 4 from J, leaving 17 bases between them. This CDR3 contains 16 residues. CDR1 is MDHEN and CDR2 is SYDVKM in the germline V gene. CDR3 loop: CASSSPGEDLNQPQHF. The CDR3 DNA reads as TGTGCCAGCAGTTCCCCTGGGGAGGACCTTAATCAGCCCCAGCATTTT. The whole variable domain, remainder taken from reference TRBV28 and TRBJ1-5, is DVKVTQSSRYLVKRTGEKVFLECVQDMDHENMFWYRQDPGLGLRLIYFSYDVKMKEKGDIPEGYSVSREKKERFSLILESASTNQTSMYLCASSSPGEDLNQPQHFGDGTRLSIL.

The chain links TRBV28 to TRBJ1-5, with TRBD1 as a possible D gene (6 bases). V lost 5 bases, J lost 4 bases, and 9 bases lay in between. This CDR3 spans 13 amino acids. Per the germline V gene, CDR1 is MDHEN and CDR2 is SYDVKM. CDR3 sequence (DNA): TGTGCCAGCAGTGTCAGGGGTAATCAGCCCCAGCATTTT. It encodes CASSVRGNQPQHF.

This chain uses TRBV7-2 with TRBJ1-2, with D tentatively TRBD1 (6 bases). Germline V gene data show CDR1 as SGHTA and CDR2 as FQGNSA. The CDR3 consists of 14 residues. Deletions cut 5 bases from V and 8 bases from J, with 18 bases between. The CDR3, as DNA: TGTGCCAGCAGCCCAGGGGCCAGGGACGGAGGCTACACCTTC. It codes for CASSPGARDGGYTF.

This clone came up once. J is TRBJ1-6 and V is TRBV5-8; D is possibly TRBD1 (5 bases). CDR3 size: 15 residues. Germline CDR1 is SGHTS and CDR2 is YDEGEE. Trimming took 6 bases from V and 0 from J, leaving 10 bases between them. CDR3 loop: CASTAGSSYNSPLHF. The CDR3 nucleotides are TGTGCCAGCACAGCAGGGAGCTCCTATAATTCACCCCTCCACTTT.

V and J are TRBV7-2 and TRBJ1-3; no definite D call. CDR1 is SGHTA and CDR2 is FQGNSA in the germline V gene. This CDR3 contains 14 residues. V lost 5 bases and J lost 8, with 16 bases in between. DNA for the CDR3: TGTGCCAGCAGCCCCTCTCGGGGTCTGGACACCATATATTTT. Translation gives CASSPSRGLDTIYF.